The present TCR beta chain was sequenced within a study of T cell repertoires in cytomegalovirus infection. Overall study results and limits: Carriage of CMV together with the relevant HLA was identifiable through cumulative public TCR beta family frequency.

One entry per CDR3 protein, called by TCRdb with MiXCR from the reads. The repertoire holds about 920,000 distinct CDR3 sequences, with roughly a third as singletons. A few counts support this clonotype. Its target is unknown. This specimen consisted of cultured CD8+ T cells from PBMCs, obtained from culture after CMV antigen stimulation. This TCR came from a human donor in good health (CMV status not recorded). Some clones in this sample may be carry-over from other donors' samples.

The CDR3 protein is CASSTRTESSYEQYV. CDR3 coding DNA: TGTGCCAGCAGCACACGGACAGAGAGCTCCTACGAGCAGTACGTC. The V and J genes are TRBV6-2 or TRBV6-3 and TRBJ2-7, with D perhaps matching TRBD1 (6 bases). Germline loops: CDR1 MNHEY, CDR2 SVGEGT. The ends were cut back, 6 bases at V and 0 bases at J, with 15 bases in the middle. The CDR3 is made up of 15 amino acids.